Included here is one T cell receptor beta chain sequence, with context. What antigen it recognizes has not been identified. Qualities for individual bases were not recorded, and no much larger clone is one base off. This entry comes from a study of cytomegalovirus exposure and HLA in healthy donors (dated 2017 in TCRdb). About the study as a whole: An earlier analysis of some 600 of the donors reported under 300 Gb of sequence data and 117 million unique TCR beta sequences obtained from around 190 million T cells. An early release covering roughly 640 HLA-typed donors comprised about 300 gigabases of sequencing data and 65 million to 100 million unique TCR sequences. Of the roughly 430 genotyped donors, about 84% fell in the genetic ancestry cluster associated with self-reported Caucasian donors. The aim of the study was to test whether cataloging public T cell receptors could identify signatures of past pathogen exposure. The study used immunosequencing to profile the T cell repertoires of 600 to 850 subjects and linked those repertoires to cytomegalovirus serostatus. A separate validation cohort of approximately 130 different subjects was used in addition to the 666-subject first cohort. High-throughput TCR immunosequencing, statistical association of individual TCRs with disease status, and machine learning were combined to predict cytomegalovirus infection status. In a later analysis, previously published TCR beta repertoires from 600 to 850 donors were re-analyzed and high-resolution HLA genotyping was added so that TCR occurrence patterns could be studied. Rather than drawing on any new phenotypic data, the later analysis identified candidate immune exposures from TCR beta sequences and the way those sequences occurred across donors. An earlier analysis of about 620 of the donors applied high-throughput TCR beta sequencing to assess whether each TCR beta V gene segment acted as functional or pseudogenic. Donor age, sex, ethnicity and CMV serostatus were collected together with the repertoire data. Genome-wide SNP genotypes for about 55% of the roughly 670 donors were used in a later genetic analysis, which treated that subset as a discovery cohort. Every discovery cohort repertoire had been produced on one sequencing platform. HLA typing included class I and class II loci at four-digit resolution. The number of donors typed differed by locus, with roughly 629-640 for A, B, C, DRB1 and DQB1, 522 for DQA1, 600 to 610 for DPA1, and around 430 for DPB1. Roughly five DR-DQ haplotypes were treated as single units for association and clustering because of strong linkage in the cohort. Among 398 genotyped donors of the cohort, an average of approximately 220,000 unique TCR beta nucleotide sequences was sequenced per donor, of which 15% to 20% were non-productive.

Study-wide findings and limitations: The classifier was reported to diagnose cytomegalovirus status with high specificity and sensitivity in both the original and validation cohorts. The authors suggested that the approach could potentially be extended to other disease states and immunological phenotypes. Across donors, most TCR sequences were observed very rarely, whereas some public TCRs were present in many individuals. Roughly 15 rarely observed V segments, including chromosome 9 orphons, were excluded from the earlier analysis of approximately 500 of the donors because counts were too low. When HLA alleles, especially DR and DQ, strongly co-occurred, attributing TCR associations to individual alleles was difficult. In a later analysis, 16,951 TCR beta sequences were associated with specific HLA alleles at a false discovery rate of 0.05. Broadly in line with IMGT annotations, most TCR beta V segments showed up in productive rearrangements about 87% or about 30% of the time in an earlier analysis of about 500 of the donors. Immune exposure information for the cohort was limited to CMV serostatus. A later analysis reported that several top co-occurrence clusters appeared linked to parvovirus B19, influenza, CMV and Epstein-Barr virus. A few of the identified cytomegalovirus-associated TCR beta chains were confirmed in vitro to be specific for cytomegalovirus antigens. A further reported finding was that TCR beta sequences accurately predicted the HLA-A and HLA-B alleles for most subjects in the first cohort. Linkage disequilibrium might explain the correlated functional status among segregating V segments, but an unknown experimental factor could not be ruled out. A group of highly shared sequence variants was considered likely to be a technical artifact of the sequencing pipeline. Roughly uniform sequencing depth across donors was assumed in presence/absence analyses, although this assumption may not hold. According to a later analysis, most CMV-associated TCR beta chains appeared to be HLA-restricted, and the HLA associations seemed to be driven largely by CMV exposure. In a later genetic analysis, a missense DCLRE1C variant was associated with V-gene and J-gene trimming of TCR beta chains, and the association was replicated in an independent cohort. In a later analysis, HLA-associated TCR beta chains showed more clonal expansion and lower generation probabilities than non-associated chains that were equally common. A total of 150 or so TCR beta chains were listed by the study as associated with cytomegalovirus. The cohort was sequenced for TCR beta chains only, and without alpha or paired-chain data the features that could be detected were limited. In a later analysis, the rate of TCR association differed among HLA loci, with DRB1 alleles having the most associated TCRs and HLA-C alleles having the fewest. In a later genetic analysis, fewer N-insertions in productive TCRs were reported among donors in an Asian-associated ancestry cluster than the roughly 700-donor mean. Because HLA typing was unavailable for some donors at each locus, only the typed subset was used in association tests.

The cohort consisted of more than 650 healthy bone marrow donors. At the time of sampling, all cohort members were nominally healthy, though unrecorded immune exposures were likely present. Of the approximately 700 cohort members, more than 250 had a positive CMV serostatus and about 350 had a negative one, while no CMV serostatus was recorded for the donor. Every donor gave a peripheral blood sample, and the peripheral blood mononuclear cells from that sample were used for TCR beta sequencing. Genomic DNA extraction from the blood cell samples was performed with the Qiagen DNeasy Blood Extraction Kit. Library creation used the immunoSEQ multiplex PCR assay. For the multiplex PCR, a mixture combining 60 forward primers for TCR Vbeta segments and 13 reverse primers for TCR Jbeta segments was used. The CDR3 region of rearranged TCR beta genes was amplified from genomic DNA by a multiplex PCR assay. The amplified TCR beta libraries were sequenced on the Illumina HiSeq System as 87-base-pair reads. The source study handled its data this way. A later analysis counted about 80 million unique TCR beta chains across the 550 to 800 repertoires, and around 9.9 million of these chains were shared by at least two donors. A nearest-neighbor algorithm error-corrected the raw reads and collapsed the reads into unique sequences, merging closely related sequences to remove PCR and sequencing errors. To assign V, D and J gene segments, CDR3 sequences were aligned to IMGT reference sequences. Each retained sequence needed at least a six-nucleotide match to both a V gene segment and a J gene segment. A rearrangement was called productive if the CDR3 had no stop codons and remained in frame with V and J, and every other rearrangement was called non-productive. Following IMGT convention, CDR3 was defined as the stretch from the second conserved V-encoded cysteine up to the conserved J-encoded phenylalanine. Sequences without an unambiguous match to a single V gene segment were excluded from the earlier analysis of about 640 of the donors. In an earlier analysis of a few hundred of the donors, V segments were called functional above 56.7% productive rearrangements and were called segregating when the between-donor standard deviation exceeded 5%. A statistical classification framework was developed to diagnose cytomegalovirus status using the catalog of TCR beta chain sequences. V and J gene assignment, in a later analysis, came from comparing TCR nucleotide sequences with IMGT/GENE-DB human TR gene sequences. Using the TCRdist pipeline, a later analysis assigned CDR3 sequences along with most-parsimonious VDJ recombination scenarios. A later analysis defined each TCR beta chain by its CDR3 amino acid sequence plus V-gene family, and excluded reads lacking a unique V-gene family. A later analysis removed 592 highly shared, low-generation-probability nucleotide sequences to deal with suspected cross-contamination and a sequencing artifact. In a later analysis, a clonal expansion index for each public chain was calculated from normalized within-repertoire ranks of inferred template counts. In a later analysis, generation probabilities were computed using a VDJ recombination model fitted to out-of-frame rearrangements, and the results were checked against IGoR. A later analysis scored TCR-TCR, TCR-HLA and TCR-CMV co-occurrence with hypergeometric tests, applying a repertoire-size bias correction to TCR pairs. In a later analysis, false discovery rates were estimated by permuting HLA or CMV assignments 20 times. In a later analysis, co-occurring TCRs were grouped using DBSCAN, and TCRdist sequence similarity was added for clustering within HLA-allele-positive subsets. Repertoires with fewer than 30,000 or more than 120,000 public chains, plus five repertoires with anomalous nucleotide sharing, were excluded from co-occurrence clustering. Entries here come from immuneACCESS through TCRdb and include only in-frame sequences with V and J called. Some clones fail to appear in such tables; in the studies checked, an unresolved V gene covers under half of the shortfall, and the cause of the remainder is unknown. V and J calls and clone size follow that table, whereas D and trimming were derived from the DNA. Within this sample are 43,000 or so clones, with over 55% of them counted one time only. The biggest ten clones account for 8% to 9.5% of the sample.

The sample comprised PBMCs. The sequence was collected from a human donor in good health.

The nucleotides read TGTGCCAGCAGTTACCAATCTACAGGGGGGATGGAGACCCAGTACTTC. The encoded protein is CASSYQSTGGMETQYF. This chain is built from TRBV6-5 and TRBJ2-5, and 8 junctional nucleotides match TRBD1. Reading from cysteine to phenylalanine, the CDR3 counts 16 amino acids. The only DNA kept is the CDR3, 48 bases in frame from the first base. CDR1 MNHEY and CDR2 SVGAGI are derived from the germline V gene. Ends trimmed: V by 2 bases, J by 5 bases; bases unmatched to a gene: 10.